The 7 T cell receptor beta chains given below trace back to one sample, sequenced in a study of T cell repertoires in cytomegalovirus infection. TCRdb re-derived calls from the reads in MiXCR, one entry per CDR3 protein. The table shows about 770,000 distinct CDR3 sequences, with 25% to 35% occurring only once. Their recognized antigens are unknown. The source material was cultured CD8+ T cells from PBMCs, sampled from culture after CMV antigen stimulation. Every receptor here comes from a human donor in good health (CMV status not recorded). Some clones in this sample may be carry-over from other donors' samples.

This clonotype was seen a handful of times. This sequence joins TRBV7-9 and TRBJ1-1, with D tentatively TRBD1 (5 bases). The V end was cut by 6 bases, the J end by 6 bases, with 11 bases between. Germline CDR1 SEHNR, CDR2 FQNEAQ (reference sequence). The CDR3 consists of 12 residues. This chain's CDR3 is CASRGGRPEAFF. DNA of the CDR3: TGTGCCAGCAGGGGGGGGAGGCCTGAAGCTTTCTTT.

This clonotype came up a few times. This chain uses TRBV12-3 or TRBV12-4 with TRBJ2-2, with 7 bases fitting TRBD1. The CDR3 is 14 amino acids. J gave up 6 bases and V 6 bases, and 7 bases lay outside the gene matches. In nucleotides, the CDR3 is TGTGCCAGCAGCTCGACAGGGCCCGCCGGGGAGCTGTTTTTT. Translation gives CASSSTGPAGELFF.

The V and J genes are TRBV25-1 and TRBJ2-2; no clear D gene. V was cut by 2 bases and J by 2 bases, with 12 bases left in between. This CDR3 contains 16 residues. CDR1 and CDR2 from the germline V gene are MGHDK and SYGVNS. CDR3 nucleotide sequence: TGTGCCAGCAGTGAACGGCCCCATACTAACACCGGGGAGCTGTTTTTT. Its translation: CASSERPHTNTGELFF.

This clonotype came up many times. CDR3 in DNA: TGTGCCAGCAGCCCAAGAGGCGGGGGCACAGATACGCAGTATTTT. Its translation is CASSPRGGGTDTQYF. V is TRBV7-6 and J is TRBJ2-3, with D perhaps TRBD2 (6 bases). The germline gives CDR1 SGHVS, CDR2 FNYEAQ. Trimming took off 5 bases at V and 1 base at J, with 13 bases between the two ends. The CDR3 is made up of 15 amino acids.

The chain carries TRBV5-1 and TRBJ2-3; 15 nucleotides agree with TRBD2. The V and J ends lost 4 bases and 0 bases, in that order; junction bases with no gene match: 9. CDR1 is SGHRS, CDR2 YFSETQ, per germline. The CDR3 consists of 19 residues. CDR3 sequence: CASSPLGLAGGSSTDTQYF. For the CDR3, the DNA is TGCGCCAGCAGCCCCTTGGGACTAGCGGGGGGCTCTAGCACAGATACGCAGTATTTT.

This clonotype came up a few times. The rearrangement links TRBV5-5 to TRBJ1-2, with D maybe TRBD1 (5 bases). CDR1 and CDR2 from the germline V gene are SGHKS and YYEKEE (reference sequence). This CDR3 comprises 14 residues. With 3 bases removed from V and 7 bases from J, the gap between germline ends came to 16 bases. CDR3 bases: TGTGCCAGCAGCTGGGTACAATCGGGACCTGGCTACACCTTC. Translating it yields CASSWVQSGPGYTF.

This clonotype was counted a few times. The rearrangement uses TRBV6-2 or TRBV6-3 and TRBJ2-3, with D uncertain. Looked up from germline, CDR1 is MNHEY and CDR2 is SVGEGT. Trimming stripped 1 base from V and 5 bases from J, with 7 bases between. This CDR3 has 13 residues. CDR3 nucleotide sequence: TGTGCCAGCAGTTACTTACCCTTAGATACGCAGTATTTT. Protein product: CASSYLPLDTQYF.